The sequence of this T cell receptor (beta chain) was determined in a study of shared clonotypes between healthy human individuals (dated by TCRdb to the early 2020s). With respect to the entire study: Two women and a few men aged 18 to 49 years were included in the cohort. Each donor's leukapheresis produced roughly between roughly 0.85 and 10 billion PBMCs. To increase sequencing depth and limit assay-specific biases, TCR repertoire library preparation and sequencing were carried out by different laboratories using diverse techniques. Blood TCR repertoires of roughly five healthy adults were deeply sequenced to estimate repertoire size and the extent of clonotype sharing between individuals. For each donor, three plates each were used for CD4 naive and CD4 memory, two plates were used for CD8 naive, and one plate was used for CD8 memory.

Using the deep immunoSEQ assay, TCR CDR3 regions were amplified from genomic DNA by multiplex PCR. For each cell subset, the extracted genomic DNA was distributed evenly across all wells of several immunoSEQ 96-well plates, and each plate served as one replicate. For sorted subsets, approximately 190 ng of genomic DNA, equivalent to 25,000 to 30,000 T cell genomes, went into each replicate PCR. Purified libraries were measured with a Qubit 3.0 fluorometer, size-checked on a Bioanalyzer 2100, and measured again with the KAPA Library Quantification kit. Each immunoSEQ 96-well plate was sequenced on its own single-read 150-cycle Illumina NextSeq 550 flow cell. From the authors' description of their analysis: Because only junctional sequences without quality scores were contained in the immunoSEQ output, filtering matching that applied to full-length reads could not be performed. To assign V/J genes and CDR3, sequences were annotated against IMGT germline references using PyIR, a Python wrapper for IgBLAST v1.9. Any read was removed if the V/J assignment was weak (E-value above 1e-6), the CDR3 was missing, or the read contained stop codons, out-of-frame junctions, or ambiguous translated residues. V3J clonotypes were defined by identical inferred V gene, J gene, and CDR3 amino acid sequence. To compute the percentage overlap between repertoires, the number of shared unique clonotypes was divided by the size of the smaller repertoire. RTK rarefaction, the Chao1 estimator, and Recon v2.1 estimates of unobserved clonotypes were used to assess repertoire richness. Generation probabilities for all TCRbeta clonotypes obtained by the gDNA method from a handful of donors were computed using OLGA. Entries here come from immuneACCESS through TCRdb and include only in-frame sequences with V and J called. Some clones fail to appear in such tables; in the studies checked, an unresolved V gene covers under half of the shortfall, and the cause of the remainder is unknown. V, J and clone size were drawn from that table, and D and trimming were deduced from the DNA. The sample records roughly 2 million clones, 95% of which are singletons. 0.13% of the sample belongs to the ten largest clones.

Results the study describes overall, beyond this receptor: Naive subsets generally had larger estimated clonotype richness than memory subsets did. Because the study included a small number of donors, the genetic and exposure-history diversity represented was limited. Based on pairwise subsampling, the degree of clonotype sharing among donors was expected to be affected by sequencing depth. Rarefaction of sorted-subset datasets indicated incomplete sequencing despite the large sequencing depth. Sharing across a handful of donors was observed for approximately 5% of naive CD4, over 3% of naive CD8, 2.3% of memory CD4, and roughly 0.43% of memory CD8 clonotypes. Compared with non-shared clonotypes, the clonotypes found in all four sorted-subset donors had higher generation probabilities. Sampling was restricted to blood, and TCR repertoires in tissues likely differ from the TCR repertoires found in blood.

CDR1 is given as DFQATT and CDR2 as SNEGSKA, both from the germline V gene (reference sequence). A distance of 6 bases separates the germline ends of V and J, which lose 5 bases and 2 bases respectively. Its CDR3 holds 11 amino acids, cysteine through phenylalanine. The sequence is cut down to CDR3 DNA, 33 bases in frame from base 1. Of note for this clone: Its antigen is currently not known. The record has no base qualities; no much larger clone is one base away.

Healthy HIV-negative adults with no recently reported acute infections or vaccinations were included as donors. Every donor was a Caucasian adult living in Nashville, Tennessee, USA. Magnetic negative selection was used to enrich CD4+ T cells, after which naive cells were positively selected on CD45RA and the negative fraction became the memory subset. Blood was obtained by leukapheresis, after which PBMCs were separated by Ficoll-Histopaque density gradient centrifugation and cryopreserved in liquid nitrogen vapor phase. Analytical flow cytometry was used to check the purity and quantity of each magnetically sorted T cell population. Genomic DNA was isolated from each sorted fraction and quantified by UV absorbance on a Nanodrop 2000c.

This clonotype was sampled from a young man in good health. Sample: naive CD4+ T cells sorted from blood. The cell subset or site tag for this specimen amounts to: CD45RA+ positively selected. The rearranged segments are TRBV20-1 and TRBJ1-1; confidence is insufficient to name the D gene. DNA sequence: TGCAGTGCTGGGCCCAACACTGAAGCTTTCTTT. Its coded protein is CSAGPNTEAFF.